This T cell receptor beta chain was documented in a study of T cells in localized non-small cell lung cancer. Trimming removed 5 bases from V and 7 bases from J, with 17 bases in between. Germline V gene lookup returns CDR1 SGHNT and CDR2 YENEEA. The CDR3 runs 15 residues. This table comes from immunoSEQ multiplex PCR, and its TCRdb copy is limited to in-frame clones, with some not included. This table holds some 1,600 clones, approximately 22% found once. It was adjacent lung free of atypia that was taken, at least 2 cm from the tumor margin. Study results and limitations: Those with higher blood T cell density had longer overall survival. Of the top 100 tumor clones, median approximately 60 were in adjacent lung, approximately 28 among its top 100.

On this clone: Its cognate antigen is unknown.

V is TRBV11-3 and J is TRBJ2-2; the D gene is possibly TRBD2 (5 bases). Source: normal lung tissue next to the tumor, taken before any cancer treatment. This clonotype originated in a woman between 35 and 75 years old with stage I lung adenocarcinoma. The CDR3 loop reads CASSRRGWLGGELFF. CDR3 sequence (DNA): TGTGCCAGCAGCCGTAGAGGGTGGCTTGGCGGGGAGCTGTTTTTT.